The 4 T cell receptor beta chains presented below share a single source sample, sequenced in a study of glioma-infiltrating T cells. The iRepertoire nested amplicon-rescue multiplex PCR amplified TCR alpha and beta CDR3s from RNA. TCRdb independently ran MiXCR on the multiplex PCR reads; one entry per CDR3 protein. The sample has about 22,000 distinct CDR3 sequences, approximately 23% seen once. The sample comprised glioma tissue, nonneoplastic brain tissue, or PBMCs (not recorded which). All receptors derive from a human donor with low-grade glioma or glioblastoma, undergoing nonglioma brain surgery, or in good health (not recorded which).

The rearrangement joins TRBV27 to TRBJ2-1; 14 nucleotides agree with TRBD2. The CDR3 loop spans 18 amino acids. V lost 5 bases, J lost 8 bases, and 14 bases stayed unmatched. CDR1 is MNHEY and CDR2 is SMNVEV in the germline V gene (reference sequence). Here the CDR3 reads CASSVSGLAGGSSYEQFF. The CDR3 DNA reads as TGTGCCAGCAGTGTAAGCGGACTAGCGGGGGGCAGCTCCTATGAGCAGTTCTTC.

The chain joins TRBV5-6 to TRBJ2-3; D call uncertain. With 2 bases removed from V and 1 base from J, the gap between germline ends came to 11 bases. The CDR3 covers 15 residues. Germline V CDR1 and CDR2: SGHDT, YYEEEE. The CDR3 spells CASSFLLVGTDTQYF. The CDR3 nucleotides are TGTGCCAGCAGCTTCCTTCTCGTGGGCACAGATACGCAGTATTTT.

This clonotype was seen ten or more times. The genes are TRBV15 and TRBJ2-3; D might be TRBD2 (6 bases). V was shortened by 5 bases and J by 2 bases, with 14 bases between the two germline ends. From germline, CDR1 is LNHNV and CDR2 YYDKDF (reference sequence). The CDR3 sequence is 15 residues long. In DNA form, the CDR3 reads TGTGCCACCAGCGGAGGGCCGGGTGTCACAGATACGCAGTATTTT. Its protein product is CATSGGPGVTDTQYF.

The V gene is TRBV12-5, the J gene TRBJ2-3; D call uncertain. The CDR3 sequence is 15 residues long. Looked up from germline, CDR1 is LGHNT and CDR2 is FRNRAP. V shed 4 bases and J shed 0 bases, with 11 bases lying between them. The CDR3 reads CASGSFQQSTDTQYF. The CDR3 bases are TGTGCTAGTGGTTCATTTCAACAAAGCACAGATACGCAGTATTTT.